Sequencing of this T cell receptor (beta chain) was carried out in a study of a mutant IDH1 vaccine in newly diagnosed glioma. Study-level information: Earlier treatment was radiotherapy, temozolomide, or both, with most getting both.

Data came from immunoSEQ multiplex PCR; TCRdb stores just in-frame clones and leaves some out. The table includes tens of thousands of clones, 79% detected once. Described time point: week 11, during vaccination. The vaccine gave 300 ug of a 20-mer mutant IDH1 peptide subcutaneously per dose. Donor tumors were new WHO grade 3 or 4 IDH1-mutant, ATRX-lost astrocytomas. This CDR3 comprises 16 residues. Germline V CDR1 and CDR2: KGHSY, FQNENV. A note on this clone: Antigen unknown. A read error may account for a junction end that differs from germline.

The genes are TRBV16 and TRBJ1-4, with D unclear. This clonotype was obtained from a man aged 40-49 years with glioma. The sequencing here drew on PBMCs, taken from a glioma patient whose treatment included an IDH1 peptide vaccine. The CDR3 loop is CASSQSTRATNEKLFF. The DNA of the CDR3 is TGTGCCAGCAGCCAATCTACTAGGGCAACAAATGAAAAACTGTTTTTT.